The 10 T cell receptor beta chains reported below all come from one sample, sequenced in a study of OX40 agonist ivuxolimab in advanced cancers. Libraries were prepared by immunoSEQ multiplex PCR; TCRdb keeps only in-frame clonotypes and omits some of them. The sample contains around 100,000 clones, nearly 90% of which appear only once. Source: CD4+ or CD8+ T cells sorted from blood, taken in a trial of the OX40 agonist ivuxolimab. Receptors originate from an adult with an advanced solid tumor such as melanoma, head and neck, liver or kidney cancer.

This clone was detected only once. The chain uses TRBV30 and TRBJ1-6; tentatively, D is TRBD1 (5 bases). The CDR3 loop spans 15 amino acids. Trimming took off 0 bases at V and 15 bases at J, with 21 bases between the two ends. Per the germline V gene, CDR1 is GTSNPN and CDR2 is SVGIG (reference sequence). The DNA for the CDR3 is TGTGCCTGGAGTGTACAGGACAACCCCTCGAAAAACCTCCACTTT. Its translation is CAWSVQDNPSKNLHF.

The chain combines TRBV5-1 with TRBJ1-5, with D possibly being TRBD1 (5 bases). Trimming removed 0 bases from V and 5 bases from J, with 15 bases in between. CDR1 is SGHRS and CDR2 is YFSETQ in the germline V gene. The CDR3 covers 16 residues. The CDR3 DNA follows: TGCGCCAGCAGCTTGGTGGCCCCGAAGGGGTATCAGCCCCAGCATTTT. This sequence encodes CASSLVAPKGYQPQHF.

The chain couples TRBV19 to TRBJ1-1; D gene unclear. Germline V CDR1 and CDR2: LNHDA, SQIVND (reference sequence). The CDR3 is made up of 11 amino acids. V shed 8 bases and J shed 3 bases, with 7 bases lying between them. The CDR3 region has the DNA TGTGCCAGTGGACCCCACACTGAAGCTTTCTTT. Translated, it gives CASGPHTEAFF.

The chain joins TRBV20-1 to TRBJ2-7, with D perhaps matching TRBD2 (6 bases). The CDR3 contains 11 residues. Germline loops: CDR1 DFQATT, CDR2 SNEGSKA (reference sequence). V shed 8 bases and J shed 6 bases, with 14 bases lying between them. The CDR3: CSPQAGGEQYF. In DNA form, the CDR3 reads TGCAGTCCCCAAGCCGGGGGCGAGCAGTACTTC.

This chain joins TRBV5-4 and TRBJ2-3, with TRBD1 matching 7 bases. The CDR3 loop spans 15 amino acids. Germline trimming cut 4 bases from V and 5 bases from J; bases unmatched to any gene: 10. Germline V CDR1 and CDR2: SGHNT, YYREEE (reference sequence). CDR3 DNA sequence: TGTGCCAGCAGCCCCGGACAGGTTCGAGGAGATACGCAGTATTTT. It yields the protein CASSPGQVRGDTQYF. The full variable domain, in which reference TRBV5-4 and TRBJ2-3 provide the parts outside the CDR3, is ETGVTQSPTHLIKTRGQQVTLRCSSQSGHNTVSWYQQALGQGPQFIFQYYREEENGRGNFPPRFSGLQFPNYSSELNVNALELDDSALYLCASSPGQVRGDTQYFGPGTRLTVL.

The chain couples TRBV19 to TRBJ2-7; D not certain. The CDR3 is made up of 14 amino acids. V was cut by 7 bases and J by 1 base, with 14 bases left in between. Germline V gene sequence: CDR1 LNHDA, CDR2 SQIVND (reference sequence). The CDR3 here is CASTKTPLSYEQYF. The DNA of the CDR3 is TGTGCCAGTACCAAAACCCCACTATCCTACGAGCAGTACTTC. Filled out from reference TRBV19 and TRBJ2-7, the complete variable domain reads DGGITQSPKYLFRKEGQNVTLSCEQNLNHDAMYWYRQDPGQGLRLIYYSQIVNDFQKGDIAEGYSVSREKKESFPLTVTSAQKNPTAFYLCASTKTPLSYEQYFGPGTRLTVT.

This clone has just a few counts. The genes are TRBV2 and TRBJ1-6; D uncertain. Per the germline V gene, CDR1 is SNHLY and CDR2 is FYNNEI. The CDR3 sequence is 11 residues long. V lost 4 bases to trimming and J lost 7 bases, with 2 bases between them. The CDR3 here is CASSVNSPLHF. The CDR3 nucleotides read TGTGCCAGCAGTGTAAATTCACCCCTCCACTTT.

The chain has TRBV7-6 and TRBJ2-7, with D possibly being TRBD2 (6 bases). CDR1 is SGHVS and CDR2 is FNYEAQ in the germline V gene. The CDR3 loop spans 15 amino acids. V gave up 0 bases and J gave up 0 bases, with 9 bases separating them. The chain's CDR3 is CASSLASGGSYEQYF. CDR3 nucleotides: TGTGCCAGCAGCTTAGCTAGCGGAGGCTCCTACGAGCAGTACTTC.

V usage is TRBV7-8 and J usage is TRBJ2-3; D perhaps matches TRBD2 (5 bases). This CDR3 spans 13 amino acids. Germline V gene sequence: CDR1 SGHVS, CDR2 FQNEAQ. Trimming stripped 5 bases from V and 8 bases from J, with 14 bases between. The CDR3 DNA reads TGTGCCAGCAGCGTAGAGGCCGAGGGTACGCAGTATTTT. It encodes CASSVEAEGTQYF.

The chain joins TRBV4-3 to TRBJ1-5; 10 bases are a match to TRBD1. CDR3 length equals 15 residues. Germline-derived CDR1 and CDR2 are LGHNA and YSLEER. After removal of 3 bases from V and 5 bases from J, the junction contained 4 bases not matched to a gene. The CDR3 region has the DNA TGCGCCAGCAGCCAGTCCGGGACAGGGGATCAGCCCCAGCATTTT. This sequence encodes CASSQSGTGDQPQHF.